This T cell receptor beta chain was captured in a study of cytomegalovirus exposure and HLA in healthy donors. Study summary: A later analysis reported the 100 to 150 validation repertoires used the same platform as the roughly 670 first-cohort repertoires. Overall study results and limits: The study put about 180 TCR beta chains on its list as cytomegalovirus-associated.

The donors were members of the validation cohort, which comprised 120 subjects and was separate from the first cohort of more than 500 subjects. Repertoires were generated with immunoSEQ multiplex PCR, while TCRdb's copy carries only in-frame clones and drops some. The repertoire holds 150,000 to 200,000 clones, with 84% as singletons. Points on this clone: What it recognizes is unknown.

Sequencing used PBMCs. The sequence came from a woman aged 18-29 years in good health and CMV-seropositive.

CDR3 nucleotide sequence: TGTGCCAGCAGTGAGGTAGGGGCCACTGAAGCTTTCTTT. It is translated as CASSEVGATEAFF. This chain joins TRBV6-1 and TRBJ1-1, with D possibly matching TRBD1 (5 bases). V was pared by 3 bases and J by 4 bases, with 9 bases between. Germline V gives CDR1 MNHNS, CDR2 SASEGT. This CDR3 has 13 amino acids.